This T cell receptor beta chain comes out of a study of shared clonotypes between healthy human individuals. In the case of this clone: Its target is unknown. In the same sample, other DNA sequences code for this CDR3.

This CDR3 has 14 residues. Unmatched junction bases numbered 4, after V lost 4 bases and J lost 3 bases. CDR1 is LGHNA and CDR2 is YSLEER in the germline V gene. The sorted-subset replicate PCRs were given about 210 ng DNA, which is around 29,000 T cell genomes. Clones were sequenced by immunoSEQ multiplex PCR, and TCRdb holds only the in-frame ones, with some missing. The table includes about 2 million clones, about 95% detected once. Terminally differentiated effector memory CD45RA+ cells were excluded from the naive CD8 cells, which were CD45RO-negative and positively selected for CCR7. Notes on the study in general: What naive subsets generally showed was a larger estimated richness than memory subsets showed. Shared across several donors were roughly 4.8% of the naive CD4 clonotypes.

This clonotype was sampled from a man younger than 35 in good health. The gene calls are TRBV4-3 and TRBJ2-7, with 9 bases identical to TRBD1. The specimen sequenced was naive CD8+ T cells sorted from blood. The CDR3 loop reads CASSPGQGGYEQYF. The CDR3 bases are TGCGCCAGCAGCCCGGGACAGGGTGGCTACGAGCAGTACTTC.